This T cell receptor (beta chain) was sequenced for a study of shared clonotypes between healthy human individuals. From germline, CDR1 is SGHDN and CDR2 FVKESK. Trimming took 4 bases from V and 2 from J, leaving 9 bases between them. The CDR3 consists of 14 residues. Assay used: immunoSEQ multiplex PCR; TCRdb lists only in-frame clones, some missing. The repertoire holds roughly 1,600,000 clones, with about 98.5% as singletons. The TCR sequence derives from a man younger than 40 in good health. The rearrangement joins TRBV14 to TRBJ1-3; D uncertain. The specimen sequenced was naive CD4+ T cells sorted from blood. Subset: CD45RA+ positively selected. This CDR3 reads CASSPRVTGNTIYF. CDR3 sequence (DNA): TGTGCCAGCAGCCCCCGAGTAACTGGAAACACCATATATTTT.